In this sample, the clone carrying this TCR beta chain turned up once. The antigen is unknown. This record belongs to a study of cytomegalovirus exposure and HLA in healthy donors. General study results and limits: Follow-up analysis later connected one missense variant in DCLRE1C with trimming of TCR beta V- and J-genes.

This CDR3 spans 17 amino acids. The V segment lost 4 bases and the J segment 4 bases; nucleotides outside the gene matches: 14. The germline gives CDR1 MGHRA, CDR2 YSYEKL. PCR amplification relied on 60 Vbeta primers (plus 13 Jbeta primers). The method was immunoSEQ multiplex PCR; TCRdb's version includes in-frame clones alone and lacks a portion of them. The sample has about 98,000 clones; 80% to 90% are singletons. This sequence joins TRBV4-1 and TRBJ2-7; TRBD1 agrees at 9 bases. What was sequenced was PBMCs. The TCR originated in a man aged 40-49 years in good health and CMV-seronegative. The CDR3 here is CASSRLSGQGTPYEQYF. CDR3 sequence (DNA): TGCGCCAGCAGCCGTTTGTCCGGACAGGGGACCCCATACGAGCAGTACTTC.